The clone carrying this T cell receptor (beta chain) was detected only a few times. This entry comes from a study of blood T cell repertoires in COVID-19. On the study more broadly: The study drew acute and convalescent COVID-19 samples from the United States, Italy and Spain.

The CDR3 has 15 residues. Germline trimming cut 6 bases from V and 4 bases from J; bases unmatched to any gene: 8. Germline CDR1 and CDR2: GTSNPN and SVGIG (reference sequence). The table came from immunoSEQ multiplex PCR; TCRdb's copy has only in-frame clones and leaves some out. The table lists fewer than 300,000 clones, 85% of them singletons. This receptor was obtained from a man between 45 and 60 years old with active or convalescent COVID-19. The chain employs TRBV30 and TRBJ2-7; TRBD2 matches 14 bases. The sample comprised peripheral blood. CDR3 in amino acids: CACGHGTSGSYEQYF. CDR3 sequence (DNA): TGTGCCTGTGGCCACGGGACTAGCGGGAGTTACGAGCAGTACTTC. Full variable domain (missing parts from reference TRBV30 and TRBJ2-7): SQTIHQWPATLVQPVGSPLSLECTVEGTSNPNLYWYRQAAGRGLQLLFYSVGIGQISSEVPQNLSASRPQDRQFILSSKKLLLSDSGFYLCACGHGTSGSYEQYFGPGTRLTVT.